This T cell receptor beta chain was sequenced in a study of PD-1 blockade in classical Hodgkin lymphoma. V was shortened by 4 bases and J by 0 bases, with 7 bases between the two germline ends. Germline loops: CDR1 MDHEN, CDR2 SYDVKM. This CDR3 has 13 amino acids. Using immunoSEQ multiplex PCR, the repertoire was profiled, and TCRdb retains in-frame clones only, with some absent. Seen here are more than 10,000 clones, 84% observed once, and the top ten hold under 45%. As concerns this clone: Its antigen is as yet unknown.

Every single patient, without exception, relapsed after autologous stem cell transplantation, and brentuximab vedotin exposure varied. CD8+ T cells were isolated from thawed PBMCs by magnetic negative selection. General study findings and limits: Lower baseline TCR diversity marked trial partial responders and progressors. TCR diversity in CD4+, not CD8+, cells rose significantly by C4D1. Reports described newly diagnosed patients as having lower baseline TCR diversity than healthy donors.

Sample: CD8+ T cells from blood, taken at baseline. The origin of this receptor is a human donor with classical Hodgkin lymphoma. This sequence joins TRBV28 and TRBJ2-7; the D gene is possibly TRBD1 (5 bases). The CDR3 sequence: CASSYGASYEQYF. In DNA, the CDR3 is TGTGCCAGCAGTTATGGGGCCTCCTACGAGCAGTACTTC.